These T cell receptor beta chains were read from a single sample in a study of PD-L1 blockade in urothelial cancer. Some clones are missing from TCRdb's copy, which holds only in-frame ones; the method was immunoSEQ multiplex PCR. The sample shows about 88,000 clones, approximately 90% of them seen only once. This material consisted of PBMCs, taken around atezolizumab (anti-PD-L1) treatment. The origin of the receptors is a man in his sixties with urothelial cancer. The CDR3 runs from the conserved cysteine through the conserved F or W. Each record gives: V gene, J gene, CDR3 protein.

TRBV2,TRBJ2-2,CASGGGDALTGELFF
TRBV2,TRBJ2-5,CASEGTSGFQETQYF
TRBV19,TRBJ2-2,CASSRSFGVENTGELFF
TRBV18,TRBJ1-4,CASSSQTPQGTNEKLFF
TRBV11-1,TRBJ1-5,CASSLSGVNQPQHF
TRBV7-3,TRBJ2-3,CASSLMRGGATDTQYF
TRBV6-6,TRBJ2-7,CASSLQGWEQYF
TRBV6-5,TRBJ1-2,CASTMGRDGGYTF
TRBV7-3,TRBJ2-5,CASSYGGQETQYF
TRBV7-2,TRBJ2-3,CASSRDWRPGTDTQYF
TRBV7-2,TRBJ2-3,CASSFGGGMEDTQYF
TRBV5-1,TRBJ2-3,CASSLTGSSTDTQYF
TRBV7-8,TRBJ2-3,CASSPRRGPGDTQYF
TRBV6-6,TRBJ1-1,CASSPGGPNTEAFF
TRBV10-3,TRBJ1-1,CAIRGTGVNTEAFF
TRBV28,TRBJ2-7,CASRNRPPSNEQYF
TRBV9,TRBJ1-4,CASSVGQGRSEKLFF
TRBV4-2,TRBJ1-1,CASSSDRGYTEAFF
TRBV6-5,TRBJ2-7,CASSYSTAGGPYEQYF
TRBV4-3,TRBJ1-4,CASSQGQGPNEKLFF
TRBV6-5,TRBJ2-3,CASSYYGTDTQYF
TRBV5-8,TRBJ1-5,CASSLVGPEQPQHF
TRBV4-3,TRBJ2-7,CASSRGLAGDVPYEQYF